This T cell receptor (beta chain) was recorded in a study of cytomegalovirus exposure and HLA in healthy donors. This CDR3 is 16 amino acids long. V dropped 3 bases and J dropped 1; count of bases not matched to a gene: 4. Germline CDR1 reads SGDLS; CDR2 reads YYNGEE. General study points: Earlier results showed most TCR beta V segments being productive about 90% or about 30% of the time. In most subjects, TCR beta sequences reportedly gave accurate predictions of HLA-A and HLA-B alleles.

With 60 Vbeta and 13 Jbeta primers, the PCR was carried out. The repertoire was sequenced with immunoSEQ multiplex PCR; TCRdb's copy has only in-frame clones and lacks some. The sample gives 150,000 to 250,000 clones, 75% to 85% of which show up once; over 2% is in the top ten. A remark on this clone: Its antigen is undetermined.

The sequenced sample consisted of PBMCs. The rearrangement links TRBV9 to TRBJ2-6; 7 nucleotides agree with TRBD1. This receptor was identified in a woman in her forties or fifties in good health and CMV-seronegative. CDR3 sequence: CASSADRPSGANVLTF. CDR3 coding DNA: TGTGCCAGCAGCGCGGACAGGCCTTCTGGGGCCAACGTCCTGACTTTC.